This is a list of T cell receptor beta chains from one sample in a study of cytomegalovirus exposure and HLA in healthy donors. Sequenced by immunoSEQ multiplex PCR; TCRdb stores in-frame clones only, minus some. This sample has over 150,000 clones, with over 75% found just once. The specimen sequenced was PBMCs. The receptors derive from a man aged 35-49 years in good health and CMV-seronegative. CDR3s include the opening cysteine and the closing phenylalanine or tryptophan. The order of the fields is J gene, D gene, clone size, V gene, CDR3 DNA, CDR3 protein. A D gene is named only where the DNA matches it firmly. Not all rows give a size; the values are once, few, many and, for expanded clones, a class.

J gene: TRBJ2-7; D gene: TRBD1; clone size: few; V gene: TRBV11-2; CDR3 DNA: TGTGCCAGCAGCTTATTGACAGGGTGGGAGCAGTACTTC; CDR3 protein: CASSLLTGWEQYF
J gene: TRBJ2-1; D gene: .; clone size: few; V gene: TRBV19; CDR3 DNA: TGTGCCAGTAGTATAGGACGGCAGGGAAATAGAAATGAGCAGTTCTTC; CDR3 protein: CASSIGRQGNRNEQFF
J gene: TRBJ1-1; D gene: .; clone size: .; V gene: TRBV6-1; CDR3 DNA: TGTGCCAGCAGGGACATTAAAGCTGAAGCTTTCTTT; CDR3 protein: CASRDIKAEAFF
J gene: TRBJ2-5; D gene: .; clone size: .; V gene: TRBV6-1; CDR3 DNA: TGTGCCAGCAGTGTCGGACAGAAAGAGACCCAGTACTTC; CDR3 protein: CASSVGQKETQYF
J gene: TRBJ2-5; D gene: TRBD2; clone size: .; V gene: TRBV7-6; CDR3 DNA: TGTGCCAGCAGCCCGGAGACTAGCGTGGCGACCCAGTACTTC; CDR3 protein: CASSPETSVATQYF
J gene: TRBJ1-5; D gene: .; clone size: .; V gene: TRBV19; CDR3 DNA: TGTGCCAGTAGTATGGTTAGGGGTCAGCCCCAGCATTTT; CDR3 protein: CASSMVRGQPQHF
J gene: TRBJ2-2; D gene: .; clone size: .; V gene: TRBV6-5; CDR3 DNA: TGTGCCAGCAGCCTCAGCGGGGGGGAGCTGTTTTTT; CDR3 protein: CASSLSGGELFF
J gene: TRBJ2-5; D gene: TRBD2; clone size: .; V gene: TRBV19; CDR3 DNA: TGTGCCAGTAGTATTGGGACGGGAGGAGAGACCCAGTACTTC; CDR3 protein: CASSIGTGGETQYF
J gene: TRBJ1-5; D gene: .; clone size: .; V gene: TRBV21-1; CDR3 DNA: TGTGCCAGCAGCAAGGACTATCAGCCCCAGCATTTT; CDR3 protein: CASSKDYQPQHF
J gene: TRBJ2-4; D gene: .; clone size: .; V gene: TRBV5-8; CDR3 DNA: TGTGCCAGCAGCCGGGGGACAGCCCGAAAAAACATTCAGTACTTC; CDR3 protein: CASSRGTARKNIQYF
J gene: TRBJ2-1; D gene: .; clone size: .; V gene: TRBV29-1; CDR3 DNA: TGCAGCGTTGACTCACAGGGATCCGATGAGCAGTTCTTC; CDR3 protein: CSVDSQGSDEQFF
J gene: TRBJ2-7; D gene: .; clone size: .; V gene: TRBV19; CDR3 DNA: TGTGCCAGTAGCAAGGGGTCGCGGGACGGGTCCTACGAGCAGTACTTC; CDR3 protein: CASSKGSRDGSYEQYF
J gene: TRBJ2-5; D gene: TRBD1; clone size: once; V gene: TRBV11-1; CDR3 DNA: TGTGCCAGCAGCACCGGGACAGGGGAGACCCAGTACTTC; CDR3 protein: CASSTGTGETQYF
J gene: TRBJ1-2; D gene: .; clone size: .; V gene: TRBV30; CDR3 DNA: TGTGCCTGGAGTGTCCCCCTCCGGGGGAGCGGGTTTTCTAACTATGGCTACACCTTC; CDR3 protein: CAWSVPLRGSGFSNYGYTF
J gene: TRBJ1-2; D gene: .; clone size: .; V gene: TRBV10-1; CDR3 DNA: TGCGCCAGCATAGGGCAGGGAGAGGGTTGGGGGCCGGCTAACTATGGCTACACCTTC; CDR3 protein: CASIGQGEGWGPANYGYTF
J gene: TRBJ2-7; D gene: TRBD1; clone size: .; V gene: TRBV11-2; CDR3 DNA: TGTGCCAGCAGACTAGGGGACAGGGGGCTTCGCGAGCAGTACTTC; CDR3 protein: CASRLGDRGLREQYF
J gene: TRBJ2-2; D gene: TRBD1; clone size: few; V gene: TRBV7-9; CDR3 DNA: TGTGCCAGCAGCCCGCGCGTCGAGGGGACAGTGCACACCGGGGAGCTGTTTTTT; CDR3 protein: CASSPRVEGTVHTGELFF
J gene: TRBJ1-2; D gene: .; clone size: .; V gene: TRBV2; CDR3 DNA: TGTGCCAGCAGTGAGACAGAAAACTATGGCTACACCTTC; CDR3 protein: CASSETENYGYTF
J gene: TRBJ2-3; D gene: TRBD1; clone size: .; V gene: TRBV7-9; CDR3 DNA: TGTGCCAGCAGCTTCCGGGACAGGGGCACAGATACGCAGTATTTT; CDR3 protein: CASSFRDRGTDTQYF
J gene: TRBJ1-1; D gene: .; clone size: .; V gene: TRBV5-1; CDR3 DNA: TGCGCCAGCAGCTTTGTTAGCCGGACTGAAGCTTTCTTT; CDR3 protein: CASSFVSRTEAFF
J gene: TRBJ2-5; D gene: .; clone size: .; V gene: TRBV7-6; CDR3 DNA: TGTGCCAGCAGCTTAGCGCGAACTACACAAGAGACCCAGTACTTC; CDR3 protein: CASSLARTTQETQYF
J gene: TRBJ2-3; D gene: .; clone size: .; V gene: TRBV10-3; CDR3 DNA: TGTGCCATCAATCTCAGGGGGGAGAGCCTGACAGATACGCAGTATTTT; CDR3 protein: CAINLRGESLTDTQYF
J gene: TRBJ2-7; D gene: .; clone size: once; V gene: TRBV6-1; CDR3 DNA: TGTGCCAGCAGCACGGGAGTCAGCACCTACGAGCAGTACTTC; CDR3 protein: CASSTGVSTYEQYF
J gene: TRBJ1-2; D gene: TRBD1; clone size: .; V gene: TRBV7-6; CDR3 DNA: TGTGCCAGCAGCTCCGATAGGGGGGTGAAGGGGGCTGCCTATGGCTACACCTTC; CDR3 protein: CASSSDRGVKGAAYGYTF
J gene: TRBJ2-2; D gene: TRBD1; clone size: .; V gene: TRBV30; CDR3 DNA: TGTGCCTACCGACAGGGTGGCACCGGGGAGCTGTTTTTT; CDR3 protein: CAYRQGGTGELFF
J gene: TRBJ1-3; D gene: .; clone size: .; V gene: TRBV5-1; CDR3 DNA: TGCGCCAGCAGCTTGGACAGCTCTGGAAACACCATATATTTT; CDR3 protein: CASSLDSSGNTIYF
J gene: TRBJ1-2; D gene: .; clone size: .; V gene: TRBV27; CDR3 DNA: TGTGCCAGCAGTTTATTGGGGGGTACGGGCTACACCTTC; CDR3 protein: CASSLLGGTGYTF
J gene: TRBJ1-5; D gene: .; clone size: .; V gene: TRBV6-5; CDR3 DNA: TGTGCCAGCCTAGGCTATAGCAATCAGCCCCAGCATTTT; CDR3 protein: CASLGYSNQPQHF
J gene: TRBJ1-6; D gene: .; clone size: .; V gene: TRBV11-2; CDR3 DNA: TGTGCCAGCAGCTTAGATTGGGGTCGGGGGTCACCCCTCCACTTT; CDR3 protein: CASSLDWGRGSPLHF
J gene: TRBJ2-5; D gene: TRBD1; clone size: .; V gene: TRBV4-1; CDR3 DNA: TGCGCCAGCAGCCGCCGACAGGGGATCCAAGAGACCCAGTACTTC; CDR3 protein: CASSRRQGIQETQYF
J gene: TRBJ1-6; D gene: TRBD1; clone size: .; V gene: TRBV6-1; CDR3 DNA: TGTGCCAGCCGGGACAGGGCGTCCTATAATTCACCCCTCCACTTT; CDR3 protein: CASRDRASYNSPLHF
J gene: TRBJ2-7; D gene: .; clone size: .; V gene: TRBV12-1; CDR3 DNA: TGTGCCAGCAGCCTGTGGGGACACCTTAACTACGAGCAGTACTTC; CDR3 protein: CASSLWGHLNYEQYF
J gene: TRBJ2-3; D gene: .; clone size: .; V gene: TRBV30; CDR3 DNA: TGTGCCTGGAGTGGGACTTACACAGATGCGCAGTATTTT; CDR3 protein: CAWSGTYTDAQYF
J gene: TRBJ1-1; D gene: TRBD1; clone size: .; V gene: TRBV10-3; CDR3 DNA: TGTGCCAGCAGTGAAGCGGAGGGGACAGGCGGAACTGAAGCTTTCTTT; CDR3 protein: CASSEAEGTGGTEAFF
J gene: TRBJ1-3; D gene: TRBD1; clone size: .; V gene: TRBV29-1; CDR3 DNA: TGCAGCGTTGAAGGACAGGGCCTTTCTGGAAACACCATATATTTT; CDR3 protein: CSVEGQGLSGNTIYF
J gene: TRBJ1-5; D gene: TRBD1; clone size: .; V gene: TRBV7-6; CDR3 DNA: TGTGCCAGCAGCTCCTCGGGACAGGGTAGCAATCAGCCCCAGCATTTT; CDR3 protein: CASSSSGQGSNQPQHF
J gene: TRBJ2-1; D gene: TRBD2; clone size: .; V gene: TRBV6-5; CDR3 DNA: TGTGCCAGCAGTTATGGGACCGTAGCGGGCAATGAGCAGTTCTTC; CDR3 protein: CASSYGTVAGNEQFF
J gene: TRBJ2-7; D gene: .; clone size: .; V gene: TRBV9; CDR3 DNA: TGTGCCAGCAGCGTAGGGGGGGGCCCACTTCCTTACGAGCAGTACTTC; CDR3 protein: CASSVGGGPLPYEQYF
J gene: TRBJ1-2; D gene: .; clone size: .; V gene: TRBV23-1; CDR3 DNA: TGCGCCAGCAAGGCGAACAGTAACTATGGCTACACCTTC; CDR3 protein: CASKANSNYGYTF
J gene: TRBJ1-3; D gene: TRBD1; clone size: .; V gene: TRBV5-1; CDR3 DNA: TGCGCCAGCAGCTTGCCCCGGACAGGGGAATCTGGAAACACCATATATTTT; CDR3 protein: CASSLPRTGESGNTIYF
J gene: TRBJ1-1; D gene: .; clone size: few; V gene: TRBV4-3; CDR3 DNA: TGCGCCAGCAGCCAGAGCAGGGTTTTGAACACTGAAGCTTTCTTT; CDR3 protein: CASSQSRVLNTEAFF
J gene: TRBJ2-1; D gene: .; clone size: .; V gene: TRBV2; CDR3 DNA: TGTGCCGGCACAGGGTTGCATGAGCAGTTCTTC; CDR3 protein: CAGTGLHEQFF
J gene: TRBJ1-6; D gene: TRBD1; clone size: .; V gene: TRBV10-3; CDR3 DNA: TGTGCCATCAGGGAGGAGGTGGAGGGGGCAAATTCACCCCTCCACTTT; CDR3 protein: CAIREEVEGANSPLHF
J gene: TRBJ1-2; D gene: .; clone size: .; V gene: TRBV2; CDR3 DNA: TGTGCCAGCAGTGGAGCAGGGAGGGCCCGAGTGAACTATGGCTACACCTTC; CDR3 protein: CASSGAGRARVNYGYTF
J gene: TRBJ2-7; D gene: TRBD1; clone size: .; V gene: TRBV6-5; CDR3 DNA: TGTGCCAGCCTAGGACAGGGACGCTACGAGCAGTACTTC; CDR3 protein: CASLGQGRYEQYF
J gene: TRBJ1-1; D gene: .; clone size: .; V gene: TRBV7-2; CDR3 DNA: TGTGCCAGCAGCTTAGACAGGGTCAACACTGAAGCTTTCTTT; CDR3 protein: CASSLDRVNTEAFF
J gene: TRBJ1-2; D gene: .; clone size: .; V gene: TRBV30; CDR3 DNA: TGTGCCTGGATCCCCAACAATACAGGGCCTCTCTATGGCTACACCTTC; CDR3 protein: CAWIPNNTGPLYGYTF
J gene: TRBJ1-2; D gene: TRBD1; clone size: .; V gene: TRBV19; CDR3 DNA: TGTGCCAGTAGTCTGACAGGGGACTATGGCTACACCTTC; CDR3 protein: CASSLTGDYGYTF
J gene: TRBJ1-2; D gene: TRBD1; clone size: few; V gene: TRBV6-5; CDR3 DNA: TGTGCCAGCAGTCCGGGGACAGGTGGCTACACCTTC; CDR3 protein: CASSPGTGGYTF
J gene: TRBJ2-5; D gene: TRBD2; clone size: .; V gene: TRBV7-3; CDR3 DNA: TGTGCCAGCAGCTCGGGACTAGGAGAGACCCAGTACTTC; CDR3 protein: CASSSGLGETQYF
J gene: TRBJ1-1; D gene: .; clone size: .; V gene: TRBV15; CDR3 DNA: TGTGCCACCAGCAGACAGGACATCCTAACGGCTGAAGCTTTCTTT; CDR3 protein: CATSRQDILTAEAFF
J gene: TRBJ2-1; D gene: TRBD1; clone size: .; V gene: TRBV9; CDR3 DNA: TGTGCCAGCAGCATCGGACAGGGGGATGAGCAGTTCTTC; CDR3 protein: CASSIGQGDEQFF
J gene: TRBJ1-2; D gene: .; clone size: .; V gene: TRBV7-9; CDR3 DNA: TGTGCCAGCAATCTATCGGGGGAGCAGGCGGGCTACACCTTC; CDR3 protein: CASNLSGEQAGYTF